This paragraph covers one T cell receptor (beta chain) sequence. The data belong to a study of control samples from healthy donors and cancer patients. The V gene's germline CDR1 is MNHEY and CDR2 SMNVEV (reference sequence). J gave up 7 bases and V 5 bases, and 16 bases lay outside the gene matches. This CDR3 is 18 amino acids long. Repertoires were generated with immunoSEQ multiplex PCR, while TCRdb's copy carries only in-frame clones and drops some. The sample records over 100,000 clones, over 80% being singletons. This chain links TRBV27 with TRBJ2-2; 10 nucleotides line up with TRBD1. This clonotype originated in a woman in her fifties or sixties in good health. The sample taken for sequencing was blood. The chain's CDR3 is CASSTAPWTGGEVGELFF. CDR3 sequence (DNA): TGTGCCAGCAGTACGGCCCCCTGGACAGGGGGAGAGGTCGGGGAGCTGTTTTTT.